Each of the 31 T cell receptor beta chains below was sequenced from the same sample in a study of metastatic and nonmetastatic thyroid tumors. Treatment of any kind had been given to no patient before thyroid surgery. Through MiXCR, TCRdb re-clonotyped the PCR reads. The sample contains 25,000 or so clones, over 15% of which appear only once. Sequences were obtained from blood. The receptors were sampled from a male donor with papillary thyroid cancer or a benign thyroid nodule (not recorded which). Some clones in this sample may be carry-over from other donors' samples.

This clone was counted ten times or more. The V gene is TRBV11-2, the J gene TRBJ2-1; 7 nucleotides agree with TRBD2. This CDR3 region has 13 residues. Germline values: CDR1 SGHAT, CDR2 FQNNGV. The J segment lost 15 bases and the V segment lost 2 bases, leaving 10 bases of the junction unmatched. Here the CDR3 reads CASSLLQSGIVFF. CDR3 sequence (DNA): TGTGCCAGCAGCTTATTACAGAGCGGGATAGTGTTCTTC.

This clone was counted ten times or more. The chain couples TRBV6-2 or TRBV6-3 to TRBJ2-1; D is possibly TRBD2 (6 bases). Germline V gene data show CDR1 as MNHEY and CDR2 as SVGEGT. Trimming pared 7 bases from V and 0 bases from J, leaving 19 bases between. The length of the CDR3 is 17 residues. CDR3 in DNA: TGTGCCAGCATGAGTGTAGCGGCCCTGAGCTCCTACAATGAGCAGTTCTTC. Its protein product is CASMSVAALSSYNEQFF.

The V gene is TRBV20-1, the J gene TRBJ2-5, with D possibly matching TRBD2 (7 bases). Trimming took 7 bases from V and 2 from J, leaving 11 bases between them. Germline V gives CDR1 DFQATT, CDR2 SNEGSKA (reference sequence). The CDR3 has 12 residues. In nucleotides, the CDR3 is TGCAGTGGGGGGGGCGGACAAGAGACCCAGTACTTC. Its translation is CSGGGGQETQYF.

By sample share, this clone is medium-sized. The V gene is TRBV4-2, the J gene TRBJ2-7, with TRBD1 as a possible D gene (6 bases). V lost 3 bases, J lost 0 bases, and 18 bases lay in between. The CDR3 extends over 17 amino acids. CDR1 LGHNA and CDR2 YNFKEQ come from the germline V gene. CDR3 sequence: CASSHGGISANSYEQYF. In DNA form, the CDR3 reads TGTGCCAGCAGCCATGGGGGCATTAGCGCCAACTCCTACGAGCAGTACTTC.

This clone was observed a few times. Sequence at one end of the junction differs from germline and may be a read error. Other DNA variants within this sample encode the same CDR3. This sequence joins TRBV7-9 and TRBJ2-3, with D unresolved. Per the germline V gene, CDR1 is SEHNR and CDR2 is FQNEAQ (reference sequence). This CDR3 spans 13 amino acids. For the CDR3, the DNA is TGTGCCAGCACTCAGAGTGGTGGGGATACGCAGTATTTC. The encoded protein is CASTQSGGDTQYF. Complete variable domain (other parts from reference TRBV7-9 and TRBJ2-3): DTGVSQNPRHKITKRGQNVTFRCDPISEHNRLYWYRQTLGQGPEFLTYFQNEAQLEKSRLLSDRFSAERPKGSFSTLEIQRTEQGDSAMYLCASTQSGGDTQYFGPGTRLTVL.

A few counts support this clone. V and J are TRBV18 and TRBJ1-1; D unclear. The CDR3 is 12 amino acids. Trimming removed 7 bases at V and 0 bases at J, with 6 bases between. Germline-derived CDR1 and CDR2 are KGHSH and LQKENI. CDR3 sequence (DNA): TGTGCCAGCTTACTCGTGAACACTGAAGCTTTCTTT. Protein product: CASLLVNTEAFF.

This clone showed up many times. The chain links TRBV28 to TRBJ1-1; 8 bases match TRBD1. The J segment lost 4 bases and the V segment lost 2 bases, leaving 0 bases of the junction unmatched. This CDR3 region has 13 residues. Germline CDR1 MDHEN, CDR2 SYDVKM. Written as DNA, the CDR3 is TGTGCCAGCAGTTTAGACAGGGGCACTGAAGCTTTCTTT. Its protein product is CASSLDRGTEAFF.

By proportion, this clone is medium-sized. This rearrangement joins TRBV20-1 to TRBJ1-1; D remains unclear. Germline V CDR1 and CDR2: DFQATT, SNEGSKA (reference sequence). The CDR3 consists of 14 residues. Trimming stripped 1 base from V and 6 bases from J, with 15 bases between. The CDR3 loop reads CSARVSGQTAEAFF. CDR3 in DNA: TGCAGTGCTAGAGTTTCGGGCCAAACGGCTGAAGCTTTCTTT.

V usage is TRBV30 and J usage is TRBJ2-7; TRBD1 matches 7 bases. This CDR3 comprises 12 residues. Germline CDR1 GTSNPN, CDR2 SVGIG (reference sequence). Trimming took 2 bases from V and 5 from J; bases not matched to a gene: 3. The CDR3, as DNA: TGTGCCTGGAGTCCACAGGGGAACGAGCAGTACTTC. Its protein is CAWSPQGNEQYF.

This clone occurred many times. The CDR3 is CASSADSATNEKLFF. CDR3 bases: TGTGCCAGCAGCGCCGACAGTGCAACTAATGAAAAACTGTTTTTT. This sequence joins TRBV2 and TRBJ1-4, with D perhaps matching TRBD1 (5 bases). The germline CDR1 and CDR2 sequences are SNHLY and FYNNEI. Trimming shortened V by 6 bases and J by 0 bases, and 11 bases separated the two germline ends. This CDR3 has 15 residues.

The V call is TRBV9, the J call TRBJ2-1, with a tentative D call TRBD1 (6 bases). The V end was cut by 3 bases, the J end by 8 bases, with 18 bases between. CDR1 is SGDLS and CDR2 is YYNGEE in the germline V gene. The CDR3 loop spans 15 amino acids. The CDR3 is CASSGIAGVVDEQFF. In DNA, the CDR3 is TGTGCCAGCAGCGGAATCGCAGGGGTGGTGGATGAGCAGTTCTTC. The whole variable domain, remainder taken from reference TRBV9 and TRBJ2-1, is DSGVTQTPKHLITATGQRVTLRCSPRSGDLSVYWYQQSLDQGLQFLIQYYNGEERAKGNILERFSAQQFPDLHSELNLSSLELGDSALYFCASSGIAGVVDEQFFGPGTRLTVL.

This clone counts as medium-sized. The V call is TRBV12-3 or TRBV12-4, the J call TRBJ2-7; D may match TRBD1 or TRBD2 (6 bases each). With 3 bases removed from V and 3 bases from J, the gap between germline ends came to 12 bases. This CDR3 is built from 14 residues. The CDR3 DNA is TGTGCCAGCAGTTTGAGGGGGGCAAACTACGAGCAGTACTTC. This sequence encodes CASSLRGANYEQYF.

This clone was detected ten times or more. The J gene is TRBJ2-1, the V gene TRBV10-2, with 8 positions matching TRBD2. The CDR3 is 15 amino acids. CDR1 is WSHSY and CDR2 is SAAADI in the germline V gene. With 4 bases clipped from V and 7 bases from J, the junction kept 9 bases outside the gene matches. The CDR3 region is CASSVSGGPQNEQFF. The DNA for the CDR3 is TGCGCCAGCAGTGTGTCGGGAGGGCCTCAGAATGAGCAGTTCTTC.

This clone appeared many times. The chain employs TRBV12-3 or TRBV12-4 and TRBJ1-5, with a weak D call TRBD1 (6 bases). CDR3 length: 13 amino acids. V dropped 3 bases and J dropped 7 bases, with 10 bases sitting between them. CDR3 DNA: TGTGCCAGCAGTTTCGGCAGGGGCCAGCCCCAGCATTTT. It codes for CASSFGRGQPQHF.

This clone occurred many times. This chain joins TRBV5-1 and TRBJ1-1; 7 bases line up with TRBD1. With V trimmed by 2 bases and J by 7 bases, 5 bases remained unmatched. The CDR3 loop spans 13 amino acids. CDR1 is SGHRS, CDR2 YFSETQ, per germline. CDR3 nucleotides: TGCGCCAGCAGCTTAAGGGGGCAGGATGAAGCTTTCTTT. Protein sequence: CASSLRGQDEAFF.

The sample holds many counts of this clone. This may be a read error, as it is one base from a much larger clone. The chain recombines TRBV5-1 with TRBJ2-1, with D possibly TRBD1 on 6 matching bases. Germline V CDR1 and CDR2: SGHRS, YFSETQ. Trimming shortened V by 5 bases and J by 2 bases, and 14 bases separated the two germline ends. The length of the CDR3 is 15 residues. As DNA, the CDR3 is TGCGCCAGCAGTCGTACAGGGTCCCCCTACAATGAGCAGTTCTTC. It encodes CASSRTGSPYNEQFF.

Concerning this clone: A junction end diverges from the germline sequence, so it may reflect a read error. J is TRBJ2-7 and V is TRBV11-1; TRBD2 agrees at 8 bases. Germline CDR1 is SGHAT and CDR2 is FQDESV (reference sequence). The CDR3 contains 16 residues. The CDR3 sequence: CASILSRSAAGGEQYF. For the CDR3, the DNA is TGTGCCAGCATCTTATCCCGAAGCGCGGCGGGAGGCGAGCAGTACTTC.

V usage is TRBV25-1 and J usage is TRBJ2-3, with TRBD2 as a possible D gene (5 bases). The CDR3 contains 13 residues. CDR1 MGHDK and CDR2 SYGVNS come from the germline V gene. DNA of the CDR3: TGTTCTAGCAGTGAGTTCGGGGAAGATACGCAGTATTTT. This gives the protein CSSSEFGEDTQYF.

This clone is judged medium-sized. This sequence joins TRBV6-2 or TRBV6-3 and TRBJ1-6; a weak D match, TRBD1 (5 bases). This CDR3 contains 15 residues. From germline, CDR1 is MNHEY and CDR2 SVGEGT. V lost 4 bases to trimming and J lost 8 bases, with 15 bases between them. The CDR3 reads CASSLRGNRDSPLHF. DNA for the CDR3: TGTGCCAGCAGTTTGAGGGGTAATAGGGATTCACCCCTCCACTTT.

This clone came up many times. An end of the junction differs from the germline gene, which may be a read error. This sequence joins TRBV7-7 and TRBJ2-1; 8 positions agree with TRBD2. From germline, CDR1 is SSHAT and CDR2 FNYEAQ (reference sequence). This CDR3 contains 16 residues. The CDR3 is CASSLSSPGGGSEQFF. The CDR3 nucleotides read TGTGCTAGCAGCTTAAGTTCTCCGGGAGGGGGGTCTGAGCAGTTCTTC.

This clone was observed at least ten times. This CDR3 reads CASSLGGTGGYEQYF. Written as DNA, the CDR3 is TGTGCCAGCAGCTTGGGCGGGACAGGGGGCTACGAGCAGTACTTC. The V gene is TRBV5-6, the J gene TRBJ2-7, with TRBD1 matching over 11 bases. Germline V CDR1 and CDR2: SGHDT, YYEEEE. CDR3 length: 15 amino acids. With 0 bases clipped from V and 3 bases from J, the junction kept 2 bases outside the gene matches.

CDR3: CASSAQYSNDHYF. CDR3 nucleotide sequence: TGTGCCAGTTCGGCACAGTACTCCAACGATCATTACTTC. The chain couples TRBV12-3 or TRBV12-4 to TRBJ2-7; D is uncertain. The CDR3 has 13 amino acids. V dropped 9 bases and J dropped 13 bases, with 25 bases sitting between them.

Ten or more counts support this clone. The chain links TRBV7-3 to TRBJ1-1; no definite D call. CDR1 and CDR2 (germline): SGHTA, FQGTGA. This CDR3 is built from 14 residues. Trimming shortened V by 4 bases and J by 6 bases, and 15 bases separated the two germline ends. DNA for the CDR3: TGTGCCAGCAGCTCCGCCCAAGGTGGTTCTGAAGCTTTCTTT. Its translation: CASSSAQGGSEAFF.

This clone was counted many times. The V gene is TRBV7-8, the J gene TRBJ2-7; D may be TRBD1 (6 bases). The germline V gene encodes CDR1 SGHVS and CDR2 FQNEAQ. This CDR3 comprises 15 residues. The V and J ends lost 5 bases and 0 bases respectively, with 14 bases between them. Here the CDR3 reads CASSTRDISSYEQYF. The CDR3 bases are TGTGCCAGCAGCACTCGGGACATTAGCTCCTACGAGCAGTACTTC.

This clone appeared many times. J is TRBJ2-7 and V is TRBV19; D call uncertain. The CDR3 contains 13 residues. Trimming shortened V by 3 bases and J by 2 bases, and 8 bases separated the two germline ends. Per germline, CDR1 LNHDA and CDR2 SQIVND (reference sequence). The CDR3 region is CASSITEAYEQYF. The CDR3 DNA reads as TGTGCCAGTAGTATTACGGAAGCCTACGAGCAGTACTTC.

This clone was counted at least ten times. The chain recombines TRBV5-1 with TRBJ1-4, with D possibly TRBD1 on 5 matching bases. Germline CDR1 and CDR2: SGHRS and YFSETQ. V was clipped by 0 bases and J by 4 bases, with 7 bases between them. The CDR3 contains 14 residues. The CDR3 bases are TGCGCCAGCAGCTTGGACAGGCTTAATGAAAAACTGTTTTTT. Its translation is CASSLDRLNEKLFF.

In its sample, this clone was seen many times. This chain links TRBV4-1 with TRBJ1-1, with D possibly matching TRBD1 (5 bases). The germline CDR1 and CDR2 sequences are MGHRA and YSYEKL. This CDR3 spans 15 amino acids. Trimming took off 1 base at V and 5 bases at J, with 14 bases between the two ends. CDR3 nucleotides: TGCGCCAGCAGCCAAGGGGCAGGGTGGGGAACTGAAGCTTTCTTT. Residues: CASSQGAGWGTEAFF.

V and J are TRBV6-1 and TRBJ2-1; 11 positions agree with TRBD2. The germline CDR1 and CDR2 sequences are MNHNS and SASEGT. CDR3 size: 14 residues. With V trimmed by 6 bases and J by 6 bases, 4 bases remained unmatched. CDR3 nucleotide sequence: TGTGCCAGCAGGACTAGCGGGACTGTCAATGAGCAGTTCTTC. Its translation: CASRTSGTVNEQFF.

Many counts were recorded for this clone. V and J are TRBV29-1 and TRBJ2-1, with TRBD2 matching 7 bases. In germline, CDR1 is SQVTM, CDR2 ANQGSEA. The CDR3 is made up of 14 amino acids. V lost 1 base, J lost 12 bases, and 12 bases stayed unmatched. CDR3 amino acids: CSVEGGRAKSGQFF. The CDR3 DNA follows: TGCAGCGTTGAAGGTGGGAGGGCCAAATCCGGGCAGTTCTTC.

The V and J genes are TRBV6-4 and TRBJ1-1, with D unclear. Trimming took off 0 bases at V and 1 base at J, with 6 bases between the two ends. CDR1 is MRHNA, CDR2 SNTAGT, per germline. The CDR3 spans 14 residues. This chain's CDR3 is CASSDSSENTEAFF. The DNA of the CDR3 is TGTGCCAGCAGTGACTCGTCAGAGAACACTGAAGCTTTCTTT.

This clone occurred many times. This sequence joins TRBV2 and TRBJ1-2; possibly TRBD1 for D (6 bases). Germline V gene data show CDR1 as SNHLY and CDR2 as FYNNEI. This CDR3 contains 13 residues. V dropped 8 bases and J dropped 7 bases, with 17 bases sitting between them. The CDR3 DNA reads TGTGCCAGCTTTCTACTTGACAGGACTGGCTACACCTTC. Translation: CASFLLDRTGYTF.